The next 14 T cell receptor beta chains were all read from a single sample in a study of cytomegalovirus exposure and HLA in healthy donors. Sequencing was performed with immunoSEQ multiplex PCR; in TCRdb, only in-frame clones are kept and a portion is missing. The data contain approximately 100,000 clones, more than 85% of them seen just once; the ten biggest clones take up 5.5% to 7.5%. Sequencing was performed on PBMCs. Receptors were obtained from a man younger than 35 in good health and CMV-seropositive.

This chain joins TRBV7-8 and TRBJ2-1; 12 nucleotides match TRBD2. V trimming: 4 bases; J trimming: 7 bases; junction bases outside the gene matches: 8. The CDR3 has 16 residues. CDR1 and CDR2 from the germline V gene are SGHVS and FQNEAQ. CDR3 coding DNA: TGTGCCAGCAGCTGGGCCACTAGCGGGGGGACTAATGAGCAGTTCTTC. Amino acid sequence: CASSWATSGGTNEQFF.

The CDR3 sequence is CASSQFHPSTDRYF. The CDR3, as DNA: TGCGCCAGCAGCCAATTTCACCCTAGCACGGATCGGTACTTC. The chain uses TRBV4-3 and TRBJ2-7; the D gene is possibly TRBD2 (5 bases). Germline CDR1 reads LGHNA; CDR2 reads YSLEER. The CDR3 consists of 14 residues. V was clipped by 2 bases and J by 12 bases, with 20 bases between them.

There are a few counts of this clone. The V gene is TRBV7-8, the J gene TRBJ1-4; maybe TRBD1 (6 bases). Trimming shortened V by 3 bases and J by 2 bases, and 7 bases separated the two germline ends. This CDR3 has 14 residues. In germline, CDR1 is SGHVS, CDR2 FQNEAQ. For the CDR3, the DNA is TGTGCCAGCAGCTTTGGGGGCACTAATGAAAAACTGTTTTTT. This sequence encodes CASSFGGTNEKLFF.

This clone was counted once. The chain joins TRBV7-2 to TRBJ2-2, with D possibly TRBD1 on 6 matching bases. The CDR3 spans 14 residues. Germline V gene data show CDR1 as SGHTA and CDR2 as FQGNSA. The V end was cut by 5 bases, the J end by 7 bases, with 14 bases between. The CDR3 reads CASSPGQGNGELFF. CDR3 coding DNA: TGTGCCAGCAGCCCGGGGCAGGGGAACGGGGAGCTGTTTTTT.

The chain carries TRBV14 and TRBJ2-3, with D maybe TRBD1 (5 bases). Trimming cost V 3 bases and J 1 base, with 5 bases left between them. CDR1 and CDR2 from the germline V gene are SGHDN and FVKESK. There are 13 residues in the CDR3. CDR3 coding DNA: TGTGCCAGCAGCCACAGGGGCACAGATACGCAGTATTTT. Translating it yields CASSHRGTDTQYF.

The J gene is TRBJ1-5, the V gene TRBV18, with D possibly matching TRBD1 (5 bases). Trimming pared 5 bases from V and 0 bases from J, leaving 8 bases between. The CDR3 length is 14 residues. Germline values: CDR1 KGHSH, CDR2 LQKENI. The CDR3 loop is CASSEDNSNQPQHF. The CDR3 DNA sequence: TGTGCCAGCTCAGAGGACAATAGCAATCAGCCCCAGCATTTT.

This rearrangement joins TRBV6-5 to TRBJ1-1, with D perhaps matching TRBD1 (5 bases). The CDR3 extends over 14 amino acids. Trimming cost V 5 bases and J 4 bases, with 14 bases left between them. CDR1 and CDR2 (germline): MNHEY, SVGAGI. The CDR3 bases are TGTGCCAGCAGTGGCGGTGGACAAGTCACTGAAGCTTTCTTT. Encoded protein: CASSGGGQVTEAFF.

The J gene is TRBJ1-4, the V gene TRBV6-6; 10 bases map to TRBD1. The CDR3 spans 16 residues. J gave up 2 bases and V 5 bases, and 5 bases lay outside the gene matches. Germline CDR1 MNHNY, CDR2 SVGAGI (reference sequence). Written as DNA, the CDR3 is TGTGCCAGCAGTCCGGGACAGGGGTATACTAATGAAAAACTGTTTTTT. The encoded protein is CASSPGQGYTNEKLFF.

This chain connects TRBV27 to TRBJ2-7; the D gene is possibly TRBD1 (6 bases). The V gene's germline CDR1 is MNHEY and CDR2 SMNVEV (reference sequence). Trimming stripped 3 bases from V and 7 bases from J, with 22 bases between. The CDR3 is 16 residues long. As DNA, the CDR3 is TGTGCCAGCAGTTTCCTTCGGGGACAATCAATTGGGGAGCAGTACTTC. This sequence encodes CASSFLRGQSIGEQYF.

J is TRBJ1-5 and V is TRBV19, with D unclear. The germline gives CDR1 LNHDA, CDR2 SQIVND (reference sequence). V was cut by 6 bases and J by 5 bases, with 11 bases left in between. CDR3 size: 13 residues. CDR3 DNA sequence: TGTGCCAGTAGAGGGAGGGCCCATCAGCCCCAGCATTTT. This encodes CASRGRAHQPQHF.

The gene calls are TRBV5-1 and TRBJ2-2; 10 positions match TRBD2. CDR1 and CDR2 (germline): SGHRS, YFSETQ. V lost 7 bases to trimming and J lost 5 bases; unmatched junction nucleotides: 14. The CDR3 consists of 17 residues. The CDR3 nucleotides read TGCGCCAGCCTCGATGAATTGACTAGCGGGTCGACCGGGGAGCTGTTTTTT. This encodes CASLDELTSGSTGELFF.

V gene TRBV2 combines with J gene TRBJ1-1; D might be TRBD1 (6 bases). The CDR3 has 14 residues. Germline V CDR1 and CDR2: SNHLY, FYNNEI. The V end lost 6 bases, the J end lost 6 bases, and 17 bases lay between the germline ends. The CDR3 sequence is CASRPRGGDSEAFF. Written as DNA, the CDR3 is TGTGCCAGCAGGCCTCGAGGGGGGGATTCTGAAGCTTTCTTT.

The CDR3 DNA reads as TGTGCCAGCAGCTTGGGCAGTATGGGCAATGAGCAGTTCTTC. This translates into CASSLGSMGNEQFF. The rearrangement uses TRBV11-2 and TRBJ2-1; D not resolved. The CDR3 consists of 14 residues. The V end lost 3 bases, the J end lost 6 bases, and 12 bases lay between the germline ends. In germline, CDR1 is SGHAT, CDR2 FQNNGV.

This clone showed up just once. The gene calls are TRBV6-5 and TRBJ1-2; D is ambiguous. The V gene lost 7 bases and the J gene lost 6 bases, with 18 bases spanning the gap. Per germline, CDR1 MNHEY and CDR2 SVGAGI. This CDR3 region has 14 residues. CDR3 amino acids: CASTPTGAYHGYTF. In DNA form, the CDR3 reads TGTGCCAGCACTCCAACGGGAGCCTATCATGGCTACACCTTC.